The 20 T cell receptor beta chains listed next were all sequenced from one sample in a study of T cell responses to AZD1222 COVID-19 vaccine. The assay was immunoSEQ multiplex PCR, and TCRdb's table has in-frame clones only and misses some. The table has 160,000 or so clones, approximately 91% seen once. This material consisted of peripheral blood, taken on day 0 of AZD1222 vaccination. The origin of the receptors is an adult in good health.

This clone was counted only a few times. This chain joins TRBV9 and TRBJ1-5; the D is unclear. The V and J ends lost 0 bases and 7 bases respectively, with 8 bases between them. The CDR3 contains 13 residues. Germline CDR1 reads SGDLS; CDR2 reads YYNGEE. The DNA of the CDR3 is TGTGCCAGCAGCGTAGATTATTCACAGCCCCAGCATTTT. Translating it yields CASSVDYSQPQHF.

V is TRBV9 and J is TRBJ2-2; 7 nucleotides align to TRBD2. The CDR3 has 14 amino acids. From germline, CDR1 is SGDLS and CDR2 YYNGEE. The V segment lost 5 bases and the J segment 2 bases; nucleotides outside the gene matches: 3. For the CDR3, the DNA is TGTGCCAGCAGGAAGACTAGCAACACCGGGGAGCTGTTTTTT. This translates into CASRKTSNTGELFF.

This chain connects TRBV5-1 to TRBJ1-4, with 7 bases identical to TRBD1. Germline-derived CDR1 and CDR2 are SGHRS and YFSETQ. CDR3 length: 14 amino acids. V gave up 4 bases and J gave up 4 bases; unmatched junction bases: 4. CDR3 protein: CASSQGQLNEKLFF. The CDR3 DNA is TGCGCCAGCAGCCAGGGACAGCTTAATGAAAAACTGTTTTTT.

Details on this clone: The same CDR3 is also encoded by other DNA sequences in this sample. V gene TRBV9 combines with J gene TRBJ1-1, with D uncertain. Deletions cut 0 bases from V and 8 bases from J, with 11 bases between. The CDR3 runs 13 residues. Germline V gene sequence: CDR1 SGDLS, CDR2 YYNGEE. The CDR3 DNA reads as TGTGCCAGCAGCGTAGATGGCAGATCCGAAGCTTTCTTT. Its protein is CASSVDGRSEAFF.

V usage is TRBV5-4 and J usage is TRBJ1-1; D is unclear. Between the trimmed V and J ends, which lost 5 bases and 2 bases, there was a span of 4 bases. The CDR3 is 11 amino acids. Germline V CDR1 and CDR2: SGHNT, YYREEE (reference sequence). CDR3 protein: CASSSNTEAFF. Written as DNA, the CDR3 is TGTGCCAGCAGTTCTAACACTGAAGCTTTCTTT.

The chain employs TRBV28 and TRBJ1-1, with D perhaps matching TRBD1 (6 bases). Germline V gene lookup returns CDR1 MDHEN and CDR2 SYDVKM. The length of the CDR3 is 13 residues. Trimming left V 4 bases short and J 7 bases short, with 13 bases between. CDR3 nucleotides: TGTGCCAGCAGTTCCGGACAGTTCTTTGAAGCTTTCTTT. This encodes CASSSGQFFEAFF. The variable domain in full, completed from reference TRBV28 and TRBJ1-1, reads DVKVTQSSRYLVKRTGEKVFLECVQDMDHENMFWYRQDPGLGLRLIYFSYDVKMKEKGDIPEGYSVSREKKERFSLILESASTNQTSMYLCASSSGQFFEAFFGQGTRLTVV.

V is TRBV5-1 and J is TRBJ1-1; D is ambiguous. V was clipped by 1 base and J by 5 bases, with 9 bases between them. The CDR3 has 13 residues. Looked up from germline, CDR1 is SGHRS and CDR2 is YFSETQ. The DNA for the CDR3 is TGCGCCAGCAGCTTGATACCGGGGACTGAAGCTTTCTTT. Protein product: CASSLIPGTEAFF.

The V call is TRBV28, the J call TRBJ2-5, with 12 bases that match TRBD2. In germline, CDR1 is MDHEN, CDR2 SYDVKM. The trim removed 6 bases at V and 4 bases at J, leaving 0 bases unmatched. The CDR3 extends over 13 amino acids. DNA of the CDR3: TGTGCCAGCAGACTAGCGGGAGGAGAGACCCAGTACTTC. It encodes CASRLAGGETQYF.

The chain carries TRBV18 and TRBJ2-1; D tentatively reads TRBD1 or TRBD2 (6 bases each). This CDR3 contains 17 residues. Germline V CDR1 and CDR2: KGHSH, LQKENI. V lost 5 bases to trimming and J lost 4 bases, with 21 bases between them. CDR3 DNA sequence: TGTGCCAGCTCAGACTATCTCGGGGGCCACGGGTACAATGAGCAGTTCTTC. Translated, it gives CASSDYLGGHGYNEQFF.

The genes are TRBV30 and TRBJ2-5; the D is unclear. V lost 1 base to trimming and J lost 3 bases, with 9 bases between them. In germline, CDR1 is GTSNPN, CDR2 SVGIG (reference sequence). The CDR3 length is 13 residues. The CDR3 sequence: CAWSEKQKETQYF. CDR3 DNA sequence: TGTGCCTGGAGTGAAAAACAGAAAGAGACCCAGTACTTC. The full variable domain, with the rest looked up from reference TRBV30 and TRBJ2-5, is SQTIHQWPATLVQPVGSPLSLECTVEGTSNPNLYWYRQAAGRGLQLLFYSVGIGQISSEVPQNLSASRPQDRQFILSSKKLLLSDSGFYLCAWSEKQKETQYFGPGTRLLVL.

The chain links TRBV19 to TRBJ1-2; D remains ambiguous. The V and J ends lost 6 bases and 2 bases respectively, with 4 bases between them. CDR1 LNHDA and CDR2 SQIVND come from the germline V gene (reference sequence). The CDR3 has 11 residues. The CDR3 sequence: CASRDNYGYTF. CDR3 DNA: TGTGCCAGTAGGGACAACTATGGCTACACCTTC. Complete variable domain (other parts from reference TRBV19 and TRBJ1-2): DGGITQSPKYLFRKEGQNVTLSCEQNLNHDAMYWYRQDPGQGLRLIYYSQIVNDFQKGDIAEGYSVSREKKESFPLTVTSAQKNPTAFYLCASRDNYGYTFGSGTRLTVV.

CDR3 nucleotide sequence: TGCGCCAGCAGCCAGGGACAGGGTAACAATCAGCCCCAGCATTTT. This translates into CASSQGQGNNQPQHF. The gene calls are TRBV4-1 and TRBJ1-5, with 9 bases aligning to TRBD1. The CDR3 contains 15 residues. Germline V gene data show CDR1 as MGHRA and CDR2 as YSYEKL. V dropped 3 bases and J dropped 3; count of bases not matched to a gene: 3.

In the case of this clone: Within the sample, other DNA sequences also encode this same CDR3. The chain links TRBV28 to TRBJ2-6, with D unclear. Germline V gives CDR1 MDHEN, CDR2 SYDVKM. Deletions cut 4 bases from V and 2 bases from J, with 9 bases between. This CDR3 is built from 15 residues. The CDR3: CASSSQGAGANVLTF. In DNA form, the CDR3 reads TGTGCCAGCAGTTCCCAAGGTGCTGGGGCCAACGTCCTGACTTTC.

The genes are TRBV29-1 and TRBJ1-5; perhaps TRBD1 as D (5 bases). The CDR3 is 17 residues long. The germline V gene encodes CDR1 SQVTM and CDR2 ANQGSEA. The CDR3 bases are TGCACCCACTGGGTAGGGGACGGGGAGTATAGCAATCAGCCCCAGCATTTT. Translating gives CTHWVGDGEYSNQPQHF.

J is TRBJ2-2 and V is TRBV7-9; TRBD2 might be the D (5 bases). The CDR3 is 16 amino acids. Per the germline V gene, CDR1 is SEHNR and CDR2 is FQNEAQ (reference sequence). V was trimmed by 3 bases and J by 4 bases, leaving 15 bases between them. CDR3 coding DNA: TGTGCCAGCAGCTTCGCCGGCGGGCCGACCACCGGGGAGCTGTTTTTT. Its translation: CASSFAGGPTTGELFF.

J is TRBJ2-3 and V is TRBV29-1; the D is unclear. Germline V gene sequence: CDR1 SQVTM, CDR2 ANQGSEA. CDR3 length: 11 amino acids. V lost 4 bases, J lost 12 bases, and 14 bases lay in between. CDR3 nucleotide sequence: TGCAGCGTTGTAAGTGATCCTACACAGTATTTT. Translated, it gives CSVVSDPTQYF.

This sequence joins TRBV19 and TRBJ1-6, with 10 bases identical to TRBD1. The CDR3 runs to 15 residues. The germline V gene has CDR1 LNHDA and CDR2 SQIVND (reference sequence). V lost 5 bases and J lost 7; bases outside the gene matches: 5. The CDR3 sequence: CASSAGDRGNSPLHF. Written as DNA, the CDR3 is TGTGCCAGTAGTGCTGGGGACAGGGGAAATTCACCCCTCCACTTT.

The chain carries TRBV5-4 and TRBJ1-4; no clear D gene. This CDR3 spans 17 amino acids. The germline V gene has CDR1 SGHNT and CDR2 YYREEE (reference sequence). V was trimmed by 4 bases and J by 0 bases, leaving 16 bases between them. CDR3 nucleotides: TGTGCCAGCAGCCCGGATTCGAGCTCTGCAACTAATGAAAAACTGTTTTTT. Residues: CASSPDSSSATNEKLFF. The whole variable domain, remainder taken from reference TRBV5-4 and TRBJ1-4, is ETGVTQSPTHLIKTRGQQVTLRCSSQSGHNTVSWYQQALGQGPQFIFQYYREEENGRGNFPPRFSGLQFPNYSSELNVNALELDDSALYLCASSPDSSSATNEKLFFGSGTQLSVL.

The rearrangement joins TRBV30 to TRBJ1-2; 10 bases line up with TRBD1. Germline V lookup: CDR1 GTSNPN, CDR2 SVGIG (reference sequence). The J segment lost 4 bases and the V segment lost 0 bases, leaving 11 bases of the junction unmatched. There are 17 residues in the CDR3. In DNA form, the CDR3 reads TGTGCCTGGAGTGTACCGGGACAGGGGACCCCTGGCTATGGCTACACCTTC. Translating it yields CAWSVPGQGTPGYGYTF.

The chain has TRBV28 and TRBJ1-2; D unresolved. Germline values: CDR1 MDHEN, CDR2 SYDVKM. This CDR3 is built from 16 residues. The V gene lost 6 bases and the J gene lost 5 bases, with 22 bases spanning the gap. In DNA form, the CDR3 reads TGTGCCAGCAGCCAACCGGGCCTCGCCTACGGGTATGGCTACACCTTC. Protein product: CASSQPGLAYGYGYTF.